The present T cell receptor (beta chain) was sequenced within a study of blood T cell repertoires in COVID-19. Study summary: Acute and convalescent COVID-19 specimens originated in the United States, Italy and Spain. The analysed material was cDNA or gDNA that came from T cells, B-cell-depleted T cells, or PBMCs.

Original processing notes: Reference gene primer amplification yielded estimated nucleated cell counts. The table came from immunoSEQ multiplex PCR; TCRdb's copy has only in-frame clones and leaves some out. That table is the source of V, J and clone size, and D and trimming were worked out from the DNA. The table shows 100,000 to 150,000 clones, with approximately 68% occurring only once. What was sequenced was peripheral blood. The sequence was collected from a woman aged 70-85 years with acute or convalescent COVID-19.

CDR3 nucleotide sequence: TGTGCCACCAGCGGCTTCGATGAGCAGTTCTTC. Translating it yields CATSGFDEQFF. The V call is TRBV15, the J call TRBJ2-1; D gene unclear. Germline V CDR1 and CDR2: LNHNV, YYDKDF (reference sequence). CDR3 length: 11 residues. V shed 5 bases and J shed 8 bases, with 7 bases lying between them.